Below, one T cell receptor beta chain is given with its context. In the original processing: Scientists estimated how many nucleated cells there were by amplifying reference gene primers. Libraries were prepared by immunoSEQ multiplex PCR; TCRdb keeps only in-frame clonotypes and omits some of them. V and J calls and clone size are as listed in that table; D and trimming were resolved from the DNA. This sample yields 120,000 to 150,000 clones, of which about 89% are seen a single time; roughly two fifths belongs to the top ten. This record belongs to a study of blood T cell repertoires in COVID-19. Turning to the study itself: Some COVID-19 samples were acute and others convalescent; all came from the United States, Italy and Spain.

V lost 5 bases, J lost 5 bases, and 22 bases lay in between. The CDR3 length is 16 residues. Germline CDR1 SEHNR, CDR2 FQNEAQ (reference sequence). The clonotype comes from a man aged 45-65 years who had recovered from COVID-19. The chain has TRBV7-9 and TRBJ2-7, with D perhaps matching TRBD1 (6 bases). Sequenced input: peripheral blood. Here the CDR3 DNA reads TGTGCCAGCAGCCATAACACAGGGATTCGAGCGAACGAGCAGTACTTC. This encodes CASSHNTGIRANEQYF. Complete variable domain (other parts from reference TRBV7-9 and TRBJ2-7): DTGVSQNPRHKITKRGQNVTFRCDPISEHNRLYWYRQTLGQGPEFLTYFQNEAQLEKSRLLSDRFSAERPKGSFSTLEIQRTEQGDSAMYLCASSHNTGIRANEQYFGPGTRLTVT.